The 2 T cell receptor beta chains reported below all come from one sample, sequenced in a study of blood T cell repertoires in COVID-19. Method: immunoSEQ multiplex PCR; TCRdb's copy keeps in-frame clones and lacks some. The table has some 170,000 clones, 65% to 85% seen once. The source material was peripheral blood. The receptors originated from a woman of 80 years or more with active or convalescent COVID-19.

The V gene is TRBV7-9, the J gene TRBJ1-1; 7 bases fit TRBD1. Losses at the gene ends were 2 bases for V and 0 bases for J; bases not matched to a gene: 12. The length of the CDR3 is 18 residues. Germline CDR1 SEHNR, CDR2 FQNEAQ (reference sequence). The CDR3 DNA reads as TGTGCCAGCAGCTTATCGTTCTCGCAGGGGGATATGAACACTGAAGCTTTCTTT. This encodes CASSLSFSQGDMNTEAFF. The whole variable domain, filled in from reference TRBV7-9 and TRBJ1-1, reads DTGVSQNPRHKITKRGQNVTFRCDPISEHNRLYWYRQTLGQGPEFLTYFQNEAQLEKSRLLSDRFSAERPKGSFSTLEIQRTEQGDSAMYLCASSLSFSQGDMNTEAFFGQGTRLTVV.

This clone was found once. The chain has TRBV3-1 (or the pseudogene TRBV3-2) and TRBJ1-1, with a tentative D call TRBD1 (5 bases). This CDR3 region has 13 residues. V was clipped by 4 bases and J by 6 bases, with 12 bases between them. The germline gives CDR1 LGHDT, CDR2 YNNKEL (reference sequence). This CDR3 is CASSPGRSSEAFF. The CDR3 DNA follows: TGTGCCAGCAGCCCAGGGAGGTCGTCTGAAGCTTTCTTT.